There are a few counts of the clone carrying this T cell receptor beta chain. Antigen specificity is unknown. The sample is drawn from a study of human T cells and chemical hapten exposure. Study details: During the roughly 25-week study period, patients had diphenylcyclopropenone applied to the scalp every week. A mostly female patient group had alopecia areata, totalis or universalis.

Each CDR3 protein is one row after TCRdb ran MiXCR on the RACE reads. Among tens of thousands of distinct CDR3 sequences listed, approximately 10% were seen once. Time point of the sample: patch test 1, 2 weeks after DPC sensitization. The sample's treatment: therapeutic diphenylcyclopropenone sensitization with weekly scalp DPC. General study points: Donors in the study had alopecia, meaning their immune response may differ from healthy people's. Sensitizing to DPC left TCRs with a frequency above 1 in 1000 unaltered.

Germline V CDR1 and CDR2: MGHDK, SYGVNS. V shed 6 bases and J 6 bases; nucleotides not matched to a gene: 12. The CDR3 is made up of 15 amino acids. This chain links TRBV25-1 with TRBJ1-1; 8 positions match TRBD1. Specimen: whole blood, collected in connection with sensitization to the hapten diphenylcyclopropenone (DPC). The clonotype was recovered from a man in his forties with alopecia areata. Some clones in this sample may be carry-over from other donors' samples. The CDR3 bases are TGTGCCAGCAGCAGGGGGGGGCAGGGGGCCGCTGAAGCTTTCTTT. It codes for CASSRGGQGAAEAFF.